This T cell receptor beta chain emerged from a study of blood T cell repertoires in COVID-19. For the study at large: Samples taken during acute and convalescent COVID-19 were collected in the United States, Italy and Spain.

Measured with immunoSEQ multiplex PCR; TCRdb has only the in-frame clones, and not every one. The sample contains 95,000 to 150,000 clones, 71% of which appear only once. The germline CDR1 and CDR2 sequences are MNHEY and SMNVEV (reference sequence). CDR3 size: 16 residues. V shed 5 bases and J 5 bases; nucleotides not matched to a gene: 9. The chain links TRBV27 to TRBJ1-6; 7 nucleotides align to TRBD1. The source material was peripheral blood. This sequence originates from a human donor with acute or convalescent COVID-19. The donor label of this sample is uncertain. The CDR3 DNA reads TGTGCCAGCAGTCAAAACAGGGGCAGGGATAATTCACCCCTCCACTTT. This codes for CASSQNRGRDNSPLHF.